A single sample gave rise to the 5 T cell receptor beta chains below, sequenced in a study of T cell repertoires in cytomegalovirus infection. TCRdb re-called the reads with MiXCR, one entry per CDR3 protein. In the table there are 230,000 or so distinct CDR3 sequences, 35% to 45% of which are singletons. These receptors have no known antigen. The sample consisted of CD8+ T cells from cultured PBMCs, taken from culture after CMV antigen stimulation. These receptors were taken from a human donor in good health (CMV status not recorded). Some clones in this sample may be carry-over from other donors' samples.

Details on this clonotype: At one boundary the junction diverges from the germline segment, which might be a read error. The V call is TRBV29-1, the J call TRBJ2-3, with D possibly called TRBD1 or TRBD2 (5 bases each). The CDR3 consists of 12 residues. Per the germline V gene, CDR1 is SQVTM and CDR2 is ANQGSEA. CDR3 protein: CSVKDHGFLGDF. As DNA, the CDR3 is TGCAGCGTTAAGGATCACGGTTTCTTGGGGGATTTT.

The chain uses TRBV6-1 and TRBJ2-1; D is possibly TRBD1 or TRBD2 (5 bases each). The V gene's germline CDR1 is MNHNS and CDR2 SASEGT. V gave up 1 base and J gave up 8 bases, with 18 bases separating them. The CDR3 spans 16 residues. In DNA, the CDR3 is TGTGCCAGCAGTGAAGGGGTTTGGGGACCGTCGGATGAGCAGTTCTTC. Its protein product is CASSEGVWGPSDEQFF.

This clonotype was seen more than once but under ten times. The chain recombines TRBV2 with TRBJ1-3; D unresolved. V lost 5 bases to trimming and J lost 0 bases, with 8 bases between them. Germline V gene sequence: CDR1 SNHLY, CDR2 FYNNEI. The CDR3 contains 14 residues. The chain's CDR3 is CASSSGSSGNTIYF. The CDR3 nucleotides are TGTGCCAGCAGTTCCGGGTCCTCTGGAAACACCATATATTTT.

The count of this clonotype is one. The rearrangement links TRBV15 to TRBJ2-7; 7 nucleotides match TRBD1. In germline, CDR1 is LNHNV, CDR2 YYDKDF (reference sequence). V was pared by 5 bases and J by 1 base, with 5 bases of the junction left unmatched. This CDR3 has 14 amino acids. CDR3 DNA sequence: TGTGCCACCAGCGTTGACAGGGTTTCCTACGAGCAGTACTTC. Translation gives CATSVDRVSYEQYF.

This clonotype has just a few counts. The gene calls are TRBV5-4 and TRBJ2-7; D possibly corresponds to TRBD2 (5 bases). CDR3 length: 15 amino acids. The V and J ends lost 0 bases and 0 bases respectively, with 10 bases between them. CDR1 and CDR2 (germline): SGHNT, YYREEE (reference sequence). This CDR3 reads CASSLAGSSSYEQYF. The DNA for the CDR3 is TGTGCCAGCAGCTTGGCGGGGAGCAGCTCCTACGAGCAGTACTTC.